These 3 T cell receptor beta chains were sequenced from one sample in a study of Ad26.COV2.S vaccination and SARS-CoV-2 variants. TCRdb keeps only in-frame clones here, not all; method: immunoSEQ multiplex PCR. The sample lists some 450,000 clones; 90% were seen once. The treatment: roughly 20 received Ad26.COV2.S at low or high dose, single or two shots; five or six received placebo; per-sample allocation not given. Samples analyzed were those drawn on day 63 after the first vaccine or placebo injection. The specimen comprised peripheral blood, sampled in a trial of Ad26.COV2.S vaccine versus placebo. These receptor sequences come from a person aged 18 to 59 who received the Ad26.COV2.S COVID-19 vaccine or a placebo.

The chain links TRBV20-1 to TRBJ1-2, with a weak D call TRBD1 (6 bases). V lost 4 bases and J lost 8, with 11 bases in between. Germline loops: CDR1 DFQATT, CDR2 SNEGSKA (reference sequence). The CDR3 is made up of 11 amino acids. The CDR3 DNA reads as TGCAGTGCTACGGACAGAAACGGCTACACCTTC. Translated, it gives CSATDRNGYTF.

The chain has TRBV7-2 and TRBJ2-2; 7 nucleotides align to TRBD2. This CDR3 has 16 residues. J gave up 2 bases and V 0 bases, and 3 bases lay outside the gene matches. Germline loops: CDR1 SGHTA, CDR2 FQGNSA. The CDR3 nucleotides read TGTGCCAGCAGCTTAGCCCCAGCGGGAAACACCGGGGAGCTGTTTTTT. Its translation: CASSLAPAGNTGELFF.

This clone was seen a single time. Mismatch with germline at one junction end may stem from a read error. The genes are TRBV7-2 and TRBJ1-2; no clear D gene. The germline CDR1 and CDR2 sequences are SGHTA and FQGNSA. The CDR3 is 14 residues long. The CDR3 coding sequence is TGTGCCAGCATCTTAAGGATTGGGGACTATGGCTACACCTTC. Protein: CASILRIGDYGYTF.